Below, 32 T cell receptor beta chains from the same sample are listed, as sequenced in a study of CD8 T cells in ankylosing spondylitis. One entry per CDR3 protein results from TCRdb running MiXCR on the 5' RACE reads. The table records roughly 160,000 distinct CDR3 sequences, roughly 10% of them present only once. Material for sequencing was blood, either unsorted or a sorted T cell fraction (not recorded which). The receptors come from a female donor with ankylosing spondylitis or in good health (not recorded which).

As DNA, the CDR3 is TGTGCCAGCAGCCTGGGACTTATCACAGATACGCAGTATTTT. This sequence encodes CASSLGLITDTQYF. This chain links TRBV3-1 with TRBJ2-3; tentative D call: TRBD2 (6 bases). The CDR3 is made up of 14 amino acids. V was pared by 4 bases and J by 2 bases, with 10 bases between. Looked up from germline, CDR1 is LGHDT and CDR2 is YNNKEL (reference sequence).

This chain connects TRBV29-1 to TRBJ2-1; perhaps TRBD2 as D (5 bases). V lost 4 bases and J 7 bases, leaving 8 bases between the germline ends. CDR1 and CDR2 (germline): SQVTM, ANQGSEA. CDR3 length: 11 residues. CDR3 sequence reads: CSVGGRNEQFF. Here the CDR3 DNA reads TGCAGCGTTGGAGGGAGAAATGAGCAGTTCTTC.

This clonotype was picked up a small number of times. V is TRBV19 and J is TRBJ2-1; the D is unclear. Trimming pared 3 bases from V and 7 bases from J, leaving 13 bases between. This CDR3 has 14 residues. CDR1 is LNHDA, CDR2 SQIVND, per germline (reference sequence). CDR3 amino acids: CASSMVPNGNEQFF. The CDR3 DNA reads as TGTGCCAGTAGTATGGTTCCCAACGGGAATGAGCAGTTCTTC. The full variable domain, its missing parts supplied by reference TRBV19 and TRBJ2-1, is DGGITQSPKYLFRKEGQNVTLSCEQNLNHDAMYWYRQDPGQGLRLIYYSQIVNDFQKGDIAEGYSVSREKKESFPLTVTSAQKNPTAFYLCASSMVPNGNEQFFGPGTRLTVL.

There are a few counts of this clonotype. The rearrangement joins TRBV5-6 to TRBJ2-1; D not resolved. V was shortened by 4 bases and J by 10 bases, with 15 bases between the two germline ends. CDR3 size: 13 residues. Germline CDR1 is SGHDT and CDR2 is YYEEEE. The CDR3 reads CASSKSRAGEQFF. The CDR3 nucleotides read TGTGCCAGCAGCAAGAGTCGGGCCGGCGAGCAGTTCTTC.

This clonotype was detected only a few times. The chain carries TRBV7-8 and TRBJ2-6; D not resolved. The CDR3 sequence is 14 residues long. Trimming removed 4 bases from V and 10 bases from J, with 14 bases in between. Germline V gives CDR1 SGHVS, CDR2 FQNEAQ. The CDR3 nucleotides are TGTGCCAGCAGCTCCTGGGCCGGTAAAAACGTCCTGACTTTC. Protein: CASSSWAGKNVLTF.

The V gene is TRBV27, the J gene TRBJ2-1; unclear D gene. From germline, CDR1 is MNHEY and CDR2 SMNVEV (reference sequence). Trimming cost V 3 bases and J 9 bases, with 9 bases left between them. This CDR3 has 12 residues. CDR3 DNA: TGTGCCAGCAGTTTTGGTTATAGTGAGCAGTTCTTC. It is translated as CASSFGYSEQFF.

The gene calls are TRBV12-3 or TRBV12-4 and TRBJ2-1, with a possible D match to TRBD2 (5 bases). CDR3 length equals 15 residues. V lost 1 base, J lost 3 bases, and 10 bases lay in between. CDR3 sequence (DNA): TGTGCCAGCAGTTTAGGGAGGCGGCTCTACAATGAGCAGTTCTTC. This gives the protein CASSLGRRLYNEQFF.

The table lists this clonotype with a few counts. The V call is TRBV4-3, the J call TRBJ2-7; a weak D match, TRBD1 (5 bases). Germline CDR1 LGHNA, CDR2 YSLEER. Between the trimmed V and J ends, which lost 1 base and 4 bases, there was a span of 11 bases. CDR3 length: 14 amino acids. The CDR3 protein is CASSQVTGSYEQYF. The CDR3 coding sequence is TGCGCCAGCAGCCAAGTCACAGGTTCTTACGAGCAGTACTTC.

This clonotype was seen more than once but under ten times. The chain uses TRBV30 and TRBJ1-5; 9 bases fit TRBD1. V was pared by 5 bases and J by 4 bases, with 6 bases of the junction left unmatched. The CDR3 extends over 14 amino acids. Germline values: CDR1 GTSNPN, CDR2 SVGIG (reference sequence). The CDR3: CAWSPGQGNQPQHF. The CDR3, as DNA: TGTGCCTGGTCCCCTGGACAGGGGAATCAGCCCCAGCATTTT.

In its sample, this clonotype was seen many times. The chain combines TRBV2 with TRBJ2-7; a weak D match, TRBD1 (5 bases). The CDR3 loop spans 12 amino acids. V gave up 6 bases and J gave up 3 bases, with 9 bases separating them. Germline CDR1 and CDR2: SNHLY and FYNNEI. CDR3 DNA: TGTGCCAGCAGCGGACAAAACTACGAGCAGTACTTC. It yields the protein CASSGQNYEQYF. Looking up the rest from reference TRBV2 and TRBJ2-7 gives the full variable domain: EPEVTQTPSHQVTQMGQEVILRCVPISNHLYFYWYRQILGQKVEFLVSFYNNEISEKSEIFDDQFSVERPDGSNFTLKIRSTKLEDSAMYFCASSGQNYEQYFGPGTRLTVT.

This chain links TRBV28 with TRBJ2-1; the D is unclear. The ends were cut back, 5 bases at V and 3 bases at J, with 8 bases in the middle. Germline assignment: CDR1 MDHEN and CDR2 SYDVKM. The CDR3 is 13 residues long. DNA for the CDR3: TGTGCCAGCAGTGATAGGAGCTACAATGAGCAGTTCTTC. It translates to CASSDRSYNEQFF.

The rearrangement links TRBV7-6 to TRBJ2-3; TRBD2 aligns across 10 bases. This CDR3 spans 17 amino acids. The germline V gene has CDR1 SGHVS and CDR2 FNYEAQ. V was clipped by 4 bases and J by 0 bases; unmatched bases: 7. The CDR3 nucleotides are TGTGCCAGCAGCTCTCTAGCGGGAGTGCTTAGCACAGATACGCAGTATTTT. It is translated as CASSSLAGVLSTDTQYF.

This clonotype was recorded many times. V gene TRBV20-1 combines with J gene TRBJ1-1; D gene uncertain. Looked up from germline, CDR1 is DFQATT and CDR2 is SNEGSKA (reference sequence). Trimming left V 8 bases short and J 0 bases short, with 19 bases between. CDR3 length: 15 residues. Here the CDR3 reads CSLLGSPELNTEAFF. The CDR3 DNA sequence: TGCAGTCTCCTGGGTTCGCCAGAGCTGAACACTGAAGCTTTCTTT.

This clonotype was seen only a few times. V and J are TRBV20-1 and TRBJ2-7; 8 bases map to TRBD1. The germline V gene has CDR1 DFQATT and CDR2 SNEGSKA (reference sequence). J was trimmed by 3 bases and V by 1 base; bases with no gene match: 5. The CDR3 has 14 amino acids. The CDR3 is CSARATGALYEQYF. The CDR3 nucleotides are TGCAGTGCTAGAGCGACAGGGGCCCTCTACGAGCAGTACTTC.

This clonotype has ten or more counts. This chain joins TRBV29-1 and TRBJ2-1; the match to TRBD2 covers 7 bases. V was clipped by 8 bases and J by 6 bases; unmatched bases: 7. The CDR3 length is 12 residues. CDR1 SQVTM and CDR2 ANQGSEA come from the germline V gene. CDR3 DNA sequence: TGCAGCTTGAGCGGGAACCTCAATGAGCAGTTCTTC. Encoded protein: CSLSGNLNEQFF.

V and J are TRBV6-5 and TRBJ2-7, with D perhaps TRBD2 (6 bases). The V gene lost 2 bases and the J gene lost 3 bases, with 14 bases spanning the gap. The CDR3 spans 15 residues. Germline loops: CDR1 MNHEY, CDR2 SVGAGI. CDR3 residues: CASSYGVGGLYEQYF. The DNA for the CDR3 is TGTGCCAGCAGTTACGGGGTGGGAGGCCTCTACGAGCAGTACTTC.

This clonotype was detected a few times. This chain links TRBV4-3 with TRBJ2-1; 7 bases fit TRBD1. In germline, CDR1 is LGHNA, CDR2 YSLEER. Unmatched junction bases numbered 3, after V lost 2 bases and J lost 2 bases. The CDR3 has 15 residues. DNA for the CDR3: TGCGCCAGCAGCCAACGACAGGGAACCTACAATGAGCAGTTCTTC. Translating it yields CASSQRQGTYNEQFF.

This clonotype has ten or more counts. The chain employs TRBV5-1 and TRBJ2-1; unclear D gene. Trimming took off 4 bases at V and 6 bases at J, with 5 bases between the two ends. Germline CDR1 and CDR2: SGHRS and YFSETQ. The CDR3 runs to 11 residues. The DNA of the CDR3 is TGCGCCAGCAGCCCAGCCAATGAGCAGTTCTTC. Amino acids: CASSPANEQFF.

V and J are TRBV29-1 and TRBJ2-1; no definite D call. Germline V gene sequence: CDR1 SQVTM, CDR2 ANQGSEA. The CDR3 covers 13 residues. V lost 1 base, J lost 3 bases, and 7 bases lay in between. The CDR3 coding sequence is TGCAGCGTTGAAGGTGACATCTACAATGAGCAGTTCTTC. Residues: CSVEGDIYNEQFF.

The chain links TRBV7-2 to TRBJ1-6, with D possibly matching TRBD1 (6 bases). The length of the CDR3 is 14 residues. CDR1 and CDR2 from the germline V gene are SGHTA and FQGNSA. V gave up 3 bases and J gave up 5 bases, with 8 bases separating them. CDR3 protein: CASSLDRHNSPLHF. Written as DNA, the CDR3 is TGTGCCAGCAGCTTGGACAGACATAATTCACCCCTCCACTTT.

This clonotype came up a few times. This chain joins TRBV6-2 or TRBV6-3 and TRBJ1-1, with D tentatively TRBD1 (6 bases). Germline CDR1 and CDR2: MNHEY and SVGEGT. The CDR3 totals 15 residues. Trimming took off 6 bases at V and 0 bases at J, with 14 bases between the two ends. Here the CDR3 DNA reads TGTGCCAGCAGCCGTGTAGGGGGGATGAACACTGAAGCTTTCTTT. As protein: CASSRVGGMNTEAFF.

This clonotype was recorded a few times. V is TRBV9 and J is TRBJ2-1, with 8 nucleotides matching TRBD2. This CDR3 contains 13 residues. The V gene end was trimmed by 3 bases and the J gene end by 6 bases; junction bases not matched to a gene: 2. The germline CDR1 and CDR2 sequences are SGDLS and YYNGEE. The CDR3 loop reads CASSGSGVNEQFF. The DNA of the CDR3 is TGTGCCAGCAGCGGTAGCGGGGTCAATGAGCAGTTCTTC.

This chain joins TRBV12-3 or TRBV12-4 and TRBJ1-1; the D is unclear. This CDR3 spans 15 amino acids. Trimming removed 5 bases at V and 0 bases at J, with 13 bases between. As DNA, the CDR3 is TGTGCCAGCAGTACACCGGCTTCGATGAACACTGAAGCTTTCTTT. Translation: CASSTPASMNTEAFF.

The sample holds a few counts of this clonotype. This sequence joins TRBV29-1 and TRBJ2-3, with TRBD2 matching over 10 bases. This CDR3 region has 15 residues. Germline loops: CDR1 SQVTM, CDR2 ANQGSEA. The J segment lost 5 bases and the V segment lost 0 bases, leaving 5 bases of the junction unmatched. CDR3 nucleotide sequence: TGCAGCGTTGAAGATCGACTAGCGGGTGGAGATACGCAGTATTTT. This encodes CSVEDRLAGGDTQYF.

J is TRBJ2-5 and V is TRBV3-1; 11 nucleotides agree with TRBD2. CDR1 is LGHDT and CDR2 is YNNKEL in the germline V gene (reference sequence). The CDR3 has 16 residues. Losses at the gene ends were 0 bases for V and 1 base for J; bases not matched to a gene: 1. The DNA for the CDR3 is TGTGCCAGCAGCCAAGAGGGGACTAGCGGCCAAGAGACCCAGTACTTC. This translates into CASSQEGTSGQETQYF.

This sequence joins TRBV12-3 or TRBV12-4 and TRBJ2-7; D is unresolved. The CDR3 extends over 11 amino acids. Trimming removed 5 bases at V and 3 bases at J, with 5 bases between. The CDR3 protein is CASSPHYEQYF. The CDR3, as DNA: TGTGCCAGCAGTCCCCACTACGAGCAGTACTTC.

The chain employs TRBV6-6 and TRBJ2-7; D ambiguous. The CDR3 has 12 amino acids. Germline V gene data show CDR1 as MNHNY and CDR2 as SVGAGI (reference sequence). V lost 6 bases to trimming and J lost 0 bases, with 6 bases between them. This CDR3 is CASRTNSYEQYF. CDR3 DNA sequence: TGTGCCAGCAGAACTAACTCCTACGAGCAGTACTTC.

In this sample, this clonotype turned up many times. The CDR3 DNA follows: TGTGCCAGCAGCTCAGGTGGACCCGGAGGTTTCTTT. Its protein product is CASSSGGPGGFF. The chain carries TRBV11-2 and TRBJ1-1; D gene unclear. Germline CDR1 and CDR2: SGHAT and FQNNGV. This CDR3 spans 12 amino acids. The germline V and J ends were trimmed by 4 bases and 13 bases, with 16 bases remaining between them.

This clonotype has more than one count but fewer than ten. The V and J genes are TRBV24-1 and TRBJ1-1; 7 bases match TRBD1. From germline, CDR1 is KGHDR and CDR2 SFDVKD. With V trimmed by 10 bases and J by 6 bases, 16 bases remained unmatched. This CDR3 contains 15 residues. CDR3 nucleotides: TGTGCCACTGGAACGCCAGTACAGGGGTATCCTGAAGCTTTCTTT. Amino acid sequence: CATGTPVQGYPEAFF.

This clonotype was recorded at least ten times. CDR3 sequence: CASSQGADQPQHF. The CDR3 DNA follows: TGCGCCAGCAGCCAAGGCGCCGATCAGCCCCAGCATTTT. This chain links TRBV4-3 with TRBJ1-5; D gene uncertain. CDR1 LGHNA and CDR2 YSLEER come from the germline V gene. The CDR3 is 13 amino acids. V dropped 1 base and J dropped 5 bases, with 6 bases sitting between them.

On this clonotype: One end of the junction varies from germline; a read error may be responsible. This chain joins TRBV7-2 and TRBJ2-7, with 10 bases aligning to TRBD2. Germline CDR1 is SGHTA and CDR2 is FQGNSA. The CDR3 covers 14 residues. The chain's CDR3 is CASSLAGVLYEQYF. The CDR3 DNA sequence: TGTGCCAGCAGCCTAGCGGGAGTACTGTACGAGCAGTACTTC.

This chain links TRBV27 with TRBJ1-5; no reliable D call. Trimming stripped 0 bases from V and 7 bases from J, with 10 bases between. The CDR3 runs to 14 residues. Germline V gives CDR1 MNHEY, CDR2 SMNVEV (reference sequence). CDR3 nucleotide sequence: TGTGCCAGCAGTTTATCCCCGACCGTCCAGCCCCAGCATTTT. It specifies CASSLSPTVQPQHF.